The rows below give T cell receptor beta chains drawn from one sample of a study of blood T cell repertoires in COVID-19. Sequenced by immunoSEQ multiplex PCR; TCRdb stores in-frame clones only, minus some. The sample includes around 130,000 clones, 85% to 90% of them seen just once. The sequenced material came from peripheral blood. Source of these receptors: a man aged 65 to 79 with active or convalescent COVID-19. The CDR3 runs from the conserved cysteine through the conserved F or W. The D gene is left open where the match is weak. Size is omitted from some rows. Given values are once, few, many or a class for expanded clones.

>TRBJ2-3|NA|NA|TRBV10-3
TGTGCCATCAGTGCGCGAGACACAGATACGCAGTATTTT
CAISARDTDTQYF
>TRBJ2-7|NA|TRBD2|TRBV7-9
TGTGCCAGCAGCTTATGGTCTAGCGGGAGTTACGAGCAGTACTTC
CASSLWSSGSYEQYF
>TRBJ2-7|few|NA|TRBV6-6
TGTGCCAGCAGTTATGGGGCGGGGGCATTATACGAGCAGTACTTC
CASSYGAGALYEQYF
>TRBJ1-4|NA|NA|TRBV6-6
TGTGCCAGCAGTTACTCTCAGACAGTCGCTAATGAAAAACTGTTTTTT
CASSYSQTVANEKLFF
>TRBJ2-3|few|TRBD1|TRBV7-9
TGTGCCAGCAGCCCCAGGGGGTTCACAGATACGCAGTATTTT
CASSPRGFTDTQYF
>TRBJ2-7|NA|TRBD1|TRBV2
TGTGCCAGCAGTGCCGCCGGGACAGGGTACTCCTACGAGCAGTACTTC
CASSAAGTGYSYEQYF
>TRBJ1-3|NA|TRBD1|TRBV11-3
TGTGCCAGCAGCTTAGTCCGACAGGGGGCCGGTAAGACTGGAAACACCATATATTTT
CASSLVRQGAGKTGNTIYF
>TRBJ2-3|NA|TRBD2|TRBV28
TGTGCCAGCAGTTTACGACCGGGGAGGGAAGATACGCAGTATTTT
CASSLRPGREDTQYF
>TRBJ2-3|NA|NA|TRBV7-3
TGTGCCAGCAGCGCTACAGGGAGTGGCACAGATACGCAGTATTTT
CASSATGSGTDTQYF
>TRBJ1-3|NA|NA|TRBV5-6
TGTGCCAGCAGCCTCGGGGCGGGAGCGATTGACTCTGGAAACACCATATATTTT
CASSLGAGAIDSGNTIYF
>TRBJ1-4|NA|NA|TRBV14
TGTGCCAGCAGCCAAGACGGCAGGGTGACTGAAAAACTGTTTTTT
CASSQDGRVTEKLFF
>TRBJ1-4|NA|NA|TRBV19
TGTGCCAGTAGTTCCGACACAGGCACAACTAATGAAAAACTGTTTTTT
CASSSDTGTTNEKLFF
>TRBJ1-5|NA|TRBD1|TRBV28
TGTGCCAGCAGTATCCCCACAGGGGGCCGTCAGCCCCAGCATTTT
CASSIPTGGRQPQHF
>TRBJ2-3|NA|TRBD2|TRBV19
TGTGCCAGTTCGACCGGGGGGATCTTGTGGGATACGCAGTATTTT
CASSTGGILWDTQYF
>TRBJ2-5|NA|TRBD2|TRBV5-1
TGCGCCAGCAGCTTGGGGACTAGCGGGAGTGGGAAGACCCAGTACTTC
CASSLGTSGSGKTQYF
>TRBJ2-7|NA|NA|TRBV7-2
TGTGCCAGCAGCTATGGGACAATTTACGAGCAGTACTTC
CASSYGTIYEQYF
>TRBJ2-1|NA|NA|TRBV6-5
TGTGCCAGCAGTTACTCTGGGGGCGGTGAGCAGTTCTTC
CASSYSGGGEQFF
>TRBJ1-2|NA|TRBD1|TRBV6-5
TGTGCCAGCAGTTACCAGGGGACAGTAGGAGGCTACACCTTC
CASSYQGTVGGYTF
>TRBJ2-3|NA|NA|TRBV3-1/TRBV3-2
TGTGCCAGCAGCCAAGTTAGCGGTCTGTCCACAGATACGCAGTATTTT
CASSQVSGLSTDTQYF
>TRBJ2-3|NA|TRBD1|TRBV5-1
TGCGCCAGCAGCTTCGGGACAGTCACAGATACGCAGTATTTT
CASSFGTVTDTQYF
>TRBJ1-5|few|NA|TRBV2
TGTGCCAGCAGTGAAGGAGGGGGGGCTGCGCGGCCCCAGCATTTT
CASSEGGGAARPQHF
>TRBJ2-7|NA|TRBD2|TRBV28
TGTGCCAGCAGTTTTCGGGCGGGGGTGAACGAGCAGTACTTC
CASSFRAGVNEQYF
>TRBJ1-2|few|NA|TRBV6-5
TGTGCCAGCACCGAGACAGGAGGATGGGGAGGCTACACCTTC
CASTETGGWGGYTF
>TRBJ2-3|NA|TRBD1|TRBV19
TGTGCCAGTAGTCCGGGACAGGGGGGGTCTAGCACAGATACGCAGTATTTT
CASSPGQGGSSTDTQYF